This TCR beta chain comes out of a study of Tregs in tolerant kidney transplant recipients. Study observations and caveats: Some patients' samples used different primers over time, so nucleotide sequences weren't comparable. Tregs expanded with activated donor B cells seemed most donor-specific.

V gave up 7 bases and J gave up 4 bases; unmatched junction bases: 14. This CDR3 has 15 amino acids. Germline CDR1 GTSNPN, CDR2 SVGIG (reference sequence). With respect to this clone: No antigen is known for it.

Thawed PBMCs were FACS-sorted into unstimulated CD4+CD25+CD127- regulatory T cells, CD4+CD25- non-regulatory cells, CD4 and CD8 cells. Clones were read by immunoSEQ multiplex PCR, and TCRdb kept only the in-frame ones, dropping some. The data hold about 100,000 clones, with approximately 93% observed a single time. The chain employs TRBV30 and TRBJ2-3; 7 positions agree with TRBD2. The receptor comes from a human donor who received a combined kidney and bone marrow transplant. Sequenced material: CD4+ T cells from blood, taken before the transplant. In DNA form, the CDR3 reads TGTGCCTCTCGCCCCATAGCGGGCGGCGCAGATACGCAGTATTTT. Amino acid sequence: CASRPIAGGADTQYF.